At least ten counts were recorded for the clone carrying this T cell receptor beta chain. Its antigen is undetermined. The data originate from a study of T cell repertoires in cytomegalovirus infection. Background on the study: Public TCR beta signatures marked donors with CMV infection and the matching HLA.

TCRdb independently ran MiXCR on the reads; one entry per CDR3 protein. The sample has 85,000 to 120,000 distinct CDR3 sequences, approximately 17% seen once. Study-level findings and limits: Cumulative public TCR beta family frequency identified carriers of CMV plus the relevant HLA.

The CDR3 runs to 16 residues. Germline CDR1 is SGHVS and CDR2 is FQNEAQ. Trimming removed 5 bases from V and 2 bases from J; junction bases left unmatched: 9. What was sequenced was PBMCs. The chain carries TRBV7-8 and TRBJ2-5; 9 nucleotides align to TRBD1. The receptor comes from a human donor in good health (CMV status not recorded). Some clones in this sample may be carry-over from other donors' samples. This CDR3 reads CASSRWGQGYQETQYF. The CDR3 region has the DNA TGTGCCAGCAGCAGGTGGGGACAGGGTTATCAAGAGACCCAGTACTTC.